A selection of T cell receptor beta chains follows, all from one sample in a study of blood T cells in healthy people across ages. Via MiXCR, TCRdb re-called the 5' RACE reads, giving one row per CDR3 protein. Seen here are about 650,000 distinct CDR3 sequences, 40% to 65% observed once, and the top ten hold approximately 15%. Material: blood. All receptors derive from a woman of 80 years or more in good health. Both conserved end residues are part of each CDR3. Each record gives: clone size, J gene, V gene, CDR3 length, D gene, CDR3 protein, CDR3 DNA. The D gene is left open where the match is weak. Clone size is shown for a subset of rows, as once, few, many or a class of expanded clone.

clone_size: many; j_call: TRBJ2-5; v_call: TRBV7-7; cdr3_length: 15; d_call: TRBD2; cdr3_aa: CASSILAGGPETQYF; cdr3_nt: TGTGCCAGCAGCATACTAGCGGGAGGGCCGGAGACCCAGTACTTC
clone_size: many; j_call: TRBJ1-2; v_call: TRBV12-3/TRBV12-4; cdr3_length: 15; d_call: NA; cdr3_aa: CASSLVGRGMSGYTF; cdr3_nt: TGTGCCAGCAGTTTAGTAGGCAGAGGGATGAGTGGCTACACCTTC
clone_size: many; j_call: TRBJ2-3; v_call: TRBV5-1; cdr3_length: 14; d_call: NA; cdr3_aa: CASSLRTSIDTQYF; cdr3_nt: TGCGCCAGCAGCTTGAGGACAAGTATCGATACGCAGTATTTT
clone_size: NA; j_call: TRBJ2-3; v_call: TRBV9; cdr3_length: 12; d_call: NA; cdr3_aa: CASSPGGILQYF; cdr3_nt: TGTGCCAGCAGCCCAGGAGGAATACTGCAGTATTTT
clone_size: NA; j_call: TRBJ2-1; v_call: TRBV6-6; cdr3_length: 11; d_call: NA; cdr3_aa: CASSCEETQFF; cdr3_nt: TGTGCCAGCAGTTGCGAAGAGACCCAGTTCTTC
clone_size: NA; j_call: TRBJ2-3; v_call: TRBV7-9; cdr3_length: 14; d_call: TRBD1; cdr3_aa: CTSSPGQGTDTQYF; cdr3_nt: TGTACCAGCAGCCCCGGACAGGGAACAGATACGCAGTATTTT
clone_size: NA; j_call: TRBJ2-5; v_call: TRBV6-6; cdr3_length: 13; d_call: NA; cdr3_aa: CASRNGQKETQYF; cdr3_nt: TGTGCCAGCAGAAACGGACAGAAAGAGACCCAGTACTTC
clone_size: NA; j_call: TRBJ2-3; v_call: TRBV12-3/TRBV12-4; cdr3_length: 16; d_call: NA; cdr3_aa: CASSFAQGLGTDTQYF; cdr3_nt: TGTGCCAGCAGTTTTGCCCAGGGGCTAGGCACAGATACGCAGTATTTT
clone_size: many; j_call: TRBJ2-1; v_call: TRBV29-1; cdr3_length: 15; d_call: NA; cdr3_aa: CSVERFGGPNNEQFF; cdr3_nt: TGCAGCGTTGAAAGGTTCGGCGGACCAAACAATGAGCAGTTCTTC
clone_size: NA; j_call: TRBJ2-1; v_call: TRBV6-1; cdr3_length: 17; d_call: TRBD2; cdr3_aa: CASSELVSGRAYNEQFF; cdr3_nt: TGTGCCAGCAGTGAACTGGTTAGCGGGAGGGCCTACAATGAGCAGTTCTTC
clone_size: NA; j_call: TRBJ2-3; v_call: TRBV24-1; cdr3_length: 16; d_call: TRBD2; cdr3_aa: CATSARTSGRTDTQYF; cdr3_nt: TGTGCCACCAGTGCCAGGACTAGCGGGAGGACAGATACGCAGTATTTT
clone_size: many; j_call: TRBJ2-1; v_call: TRBV7-2; cdr3_length: 15; d_call: NA; cdr3_aa: CASSHSDSSYNEQFF; cdr3_nt: TGTGCCAGCAGCCATAGCGACAGCTCCTACAATGAGCAGTTCTTC
clone_size: few; j_call: TRBJ2-1; v_call: TRBV29-1; cdr3_length: 13; d_call: TRBD2; cdr3_aa: CSVTAGGNNEQFF; cdr3_nt: TGCAGCGTTACAGCGGGAGGGAACAATGAGCAGTTCTTC
clone_size: NA; j_call: TRBJ1-4; v_call: TRBV13; cdr3_length: 17; d_call: TRBD1; cdr3_aa: CASSAGTGIATNEKLFF; cdr3_nt: TGTGCCAGCAGCGCCGGGACAGGGATCGCAACTAATGAAAAACTGTTTTTT
clone_size: NA; j_call: TRBJ2-1; v_call: TRBV27; cdr3_length: 12; d_call: TRBD1; cdr3_aa: CASTTGYNEQFF; cdr3_nt: TGTGCCAGCACGACAGGGTACAATGAGCAGTTCTTC
clone_size: NA; j_call: TRBJ2-1; v_call: TRBV29-1; cdr3_length: 13; d_call: NA; cdr3_aa: CSVGRQGGDEQFF; cdr3_nt: TGCAGCGTTGGCCGACAGGGAGGGGATGAGCAGTTCTTC
clone_size: NA; j_call: TRBJ2-7; v_call: TRBV29-1; cdr3_length: 14; d_call: TRBD2; cdr3_aa: CSVEGTSGPYEQYF; cdr3_nt: TGCAGCGTTGAAGGGACTAGCGGGCCCTACGAGCAGTACTTC
clone_size: NA; j_call: TRBJ2-1; v_call: TRBV29-1; cdr3_length: 13; d_call: TRBD2; cdr3_aa: CSVVGLAVNEQFF; cdr3_nt: TGCAGCGTTGTAGGACTAGCGGTGAATGAGCAGTTCTTC
clone_size: NA; j_call: TRBJ2-7; v_call: TRBV12-3/TRBV12-4; cdr3_length: 14; d_call: NA; cdr3_aa: CASSPRRIYNEQYF; cdr3_nt: TGTGCCAGCAGCCCCCGTAGGATCTACAATGAGCAGTACTTC
clone_size: many; j_call: TRBJ2-3; v_call: TRBV4-1; cdr3_length: 17; d_call: TRBD2; cdr3_aa: CASSQDEERGILDTQYF; cdr3_nt: TGCGCCAGCAGCCAAGATGAGGAGCGGGGGATTCTAGATACGCAGTATTTT
clone_size: many; j_call: TRBJ2-3; v_call: TRBV25-1; cdr3_length: 14; d_call: NA; cdr3_aa: CASRGTGSTDTQYF; cdr3_nt: TGTGCCAGCAGGGGGACTGGCAGCACAGATACGCAGTATTTT
clone_size: NA; j_call: TRBJ2-2; v_call: TRBV29-1; cdr3_length: 15; d_call: NA; cdr3_aa: CSVDRGGPNTGELFF; cdr3_nt: TGCAGCGTTGACCGAGGGGGACCGAACACCGGGGAGCTGTTTTTT
clone_size: many; j_call: TRBJ2-1; v_call: TRBV10-3; cdr3_length: 12; d_call: NA; cdr3_aa: CAGGGGGNEQFF; cdr3_nt: TGTGCCGGAGGGGGTGGGGGGAATGAGCAGTTCTTC